This entry features one T cell receptor (beta chain) sequence. The data belong to a study of blood T cell repertoires in COVID-19. Clones were read by immunoSEQ multiplex PCR, and TCRdb kept only the in-frame ones, dropping some. The sample records about 200,000 clones, 70% to 90% being singletons. Per germline, CDR1 SGHDN and CDR2 FVKESK. This CDR3 has 13 residues. Losses at the gene ends were 5 bases for V and 3 bases for J; bases not matched to a gene: 2. The sample taken for sequencing was PBMCs or T cells enriched from blood (not recorded which). This sequence was found in a woman between 25 and 40 years old who had been exposed to COVID-19. The V gene is TRBV14, the J gene TRBJ1-1, with 8 bases identical to TRBD1. The CDR3 bases are TGTGCCAGCAGCTTACAGGGGGACACTGAAGCTTTCTTT. Protein: CASSLQGDTEAFF. The full variable domain, rest sourced from reference TRBV14 and TRBJ1-1, is EAGVTQFPSHSVIEKGQTVTLRCDPISGHDNLYWYRRVMGKEIKFLLHFVKESKQDESGMPNNRFLAERTGGTYSTLKVQPAELEDSGVYFCASSLQGDTEAFFGQGTRLTVV.